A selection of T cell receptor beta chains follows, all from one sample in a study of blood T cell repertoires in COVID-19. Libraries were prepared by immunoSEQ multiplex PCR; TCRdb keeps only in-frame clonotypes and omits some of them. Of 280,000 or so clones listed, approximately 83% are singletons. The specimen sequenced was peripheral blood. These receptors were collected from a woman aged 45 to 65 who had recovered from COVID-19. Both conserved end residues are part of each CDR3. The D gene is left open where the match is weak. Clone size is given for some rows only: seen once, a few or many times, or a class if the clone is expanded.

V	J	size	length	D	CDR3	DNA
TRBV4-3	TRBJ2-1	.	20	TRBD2	CASSQDSGLAGFDSYNEQFF	TGCGCCAGCAGCCAAGATAGCGGGCTAGCGGGATTCGACTCCTACAATGAGCAGTTCTTC
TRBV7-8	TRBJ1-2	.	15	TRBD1	CASSSRDRENYGYTF	TGTGCCAGCAGCTCACGCGACAGGGAGAACTATGGCTACACCTTC
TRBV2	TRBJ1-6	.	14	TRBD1	CASSPRDRNSPLHF	TGTGCCAGCAGTCCCCGGGACAGGAATTCACCCCTCCACTTT
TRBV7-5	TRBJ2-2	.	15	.	CVRSLGQGDTGELFF	TGTGTCAGAAGCCTAGGACAGGGAGACACCGGGGAGCTGTTTTTT
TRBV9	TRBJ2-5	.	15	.	CASSGRGDVFETQYF	TGTGCCAGCAGCGGGAGGGGAGATGTATTTGAGACCCAGTACTTC
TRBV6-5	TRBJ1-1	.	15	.	CASSPRGGVYTEAFF	TGTGCCAGCAGTCCTAGGGGCGGGGTGTATACTGAAGCTTTCTTT
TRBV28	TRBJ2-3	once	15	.	CASQGRLLSTDTQYF	TGTGCCAGCCAGGGGCGCCTTCTAAGCACAGATACGCAGTATTTT
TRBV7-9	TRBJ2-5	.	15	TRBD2	CASSQAGGQKETQYF	TGTGCCAGCAGCCAAGCGGGGGGACAGAAAGAGACCCAGTACTTC
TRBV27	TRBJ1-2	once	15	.	CASSFSPGANYGYTF	TGTGCCAGCAGTTTCTCACCAGGGGCTAACTATGGCTACACCTTC
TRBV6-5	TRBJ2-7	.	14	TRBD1	CASILPGQGYEQYF	TGTGCCAGCATCCTACCGGGACAGGGCTACGAGCAGTACTTC